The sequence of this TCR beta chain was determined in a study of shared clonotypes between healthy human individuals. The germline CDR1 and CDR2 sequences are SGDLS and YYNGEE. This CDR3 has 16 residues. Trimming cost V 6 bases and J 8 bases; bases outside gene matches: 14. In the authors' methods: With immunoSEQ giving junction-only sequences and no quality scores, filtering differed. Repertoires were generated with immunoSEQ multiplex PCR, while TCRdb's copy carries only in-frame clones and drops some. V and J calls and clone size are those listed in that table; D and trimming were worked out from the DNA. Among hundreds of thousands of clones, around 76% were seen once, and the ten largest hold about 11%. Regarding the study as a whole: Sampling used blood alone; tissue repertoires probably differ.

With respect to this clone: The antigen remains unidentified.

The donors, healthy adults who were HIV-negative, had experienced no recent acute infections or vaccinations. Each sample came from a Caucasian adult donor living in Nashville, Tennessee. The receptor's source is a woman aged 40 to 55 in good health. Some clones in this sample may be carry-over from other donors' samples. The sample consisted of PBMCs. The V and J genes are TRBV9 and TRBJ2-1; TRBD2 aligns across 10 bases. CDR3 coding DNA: TGTGCCAGCAACCCTGGACTACCCAGCGGGAGGGATGAGCAGTTCTTC. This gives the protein CASNPGLPSGRDEQFF.